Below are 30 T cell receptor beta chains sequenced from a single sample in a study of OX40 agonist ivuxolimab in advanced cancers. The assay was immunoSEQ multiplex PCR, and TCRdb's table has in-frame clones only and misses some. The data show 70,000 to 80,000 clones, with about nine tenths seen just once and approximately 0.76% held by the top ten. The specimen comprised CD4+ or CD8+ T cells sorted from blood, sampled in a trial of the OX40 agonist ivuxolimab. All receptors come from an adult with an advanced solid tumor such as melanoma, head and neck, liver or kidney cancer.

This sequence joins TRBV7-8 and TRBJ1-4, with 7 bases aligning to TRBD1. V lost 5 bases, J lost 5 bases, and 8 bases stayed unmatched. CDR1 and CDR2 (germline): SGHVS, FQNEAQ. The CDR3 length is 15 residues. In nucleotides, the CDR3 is TGTGCCAGCAGCCCAGCCGGGACAGTAAATGAAAAACTGTTTTTT. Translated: CASSPAGTVNEKLFF.

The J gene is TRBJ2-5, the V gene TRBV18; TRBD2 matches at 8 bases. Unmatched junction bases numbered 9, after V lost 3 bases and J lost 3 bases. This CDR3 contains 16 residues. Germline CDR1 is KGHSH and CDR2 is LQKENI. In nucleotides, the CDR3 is TGTGCCAGCTCACCGAATCTAGCGGGCAGTGAAGAGACCCAGTACTTC. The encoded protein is CASSPNLAGSEETQYF.

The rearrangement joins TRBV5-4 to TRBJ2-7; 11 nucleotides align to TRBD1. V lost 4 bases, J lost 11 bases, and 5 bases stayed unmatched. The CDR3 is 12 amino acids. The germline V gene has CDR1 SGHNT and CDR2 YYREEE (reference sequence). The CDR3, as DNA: TGTGCCAGCAGCCCCGGGACAGGGGGAAAGTACTTC. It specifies CASSPGTGGKYF. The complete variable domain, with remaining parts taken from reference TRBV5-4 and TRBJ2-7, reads ETGVTQSPTHLIKTRGQQVTLRCSSQSGHNTVSWYQQALGQGPQFIFQYYREEENGRGNFPPRFSGLQFPNYSSELNVNALELDDSALYLCASSPGTGGKYFGPGTRLTVT.

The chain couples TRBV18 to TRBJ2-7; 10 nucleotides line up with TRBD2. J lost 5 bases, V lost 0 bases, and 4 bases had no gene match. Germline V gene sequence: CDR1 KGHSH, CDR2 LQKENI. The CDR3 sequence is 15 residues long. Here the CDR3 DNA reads TGTGCCAGCTCACCACCCCTAGCGGGGGTCCACGAGCAGTACTTC. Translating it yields CASSPPLAGVHEQYF.

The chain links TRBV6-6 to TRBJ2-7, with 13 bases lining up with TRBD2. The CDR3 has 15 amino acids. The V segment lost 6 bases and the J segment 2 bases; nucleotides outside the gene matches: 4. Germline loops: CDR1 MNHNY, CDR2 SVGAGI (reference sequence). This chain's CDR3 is CASRPGLAGPYEQYF. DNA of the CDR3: TGTGCCAGCAGACCGGGACTAGCGGGACCCTACGAGCAGTACTTC.

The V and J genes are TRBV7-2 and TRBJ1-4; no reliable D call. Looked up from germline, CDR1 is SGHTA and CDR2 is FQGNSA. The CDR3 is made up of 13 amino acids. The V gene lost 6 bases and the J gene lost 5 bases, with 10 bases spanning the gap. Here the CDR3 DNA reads TGTGCCAGCAGGACAAGCCCCAATGAAAAACTGTTTTTT. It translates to CASRTSPNEKLFF. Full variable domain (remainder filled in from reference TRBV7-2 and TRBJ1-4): GAGVSQSPSNKVTEKGKDVELRCDPISGHTALYWYRQSLGQGLEFLIYFQGNSAPDKSGLPSDRFSAERTGGSVSTLTIQRTQQEDSAVYLCASRTSPNEKLFFGSGTQLSVL.

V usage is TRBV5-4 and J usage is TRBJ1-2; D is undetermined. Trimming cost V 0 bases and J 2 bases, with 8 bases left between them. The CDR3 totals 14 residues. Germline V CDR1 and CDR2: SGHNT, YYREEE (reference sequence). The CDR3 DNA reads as TGTGCCAGCAGCTTGGAGCAGCGGAACTATGGCTACACCTTC. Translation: CASSLEQRNYGYTF. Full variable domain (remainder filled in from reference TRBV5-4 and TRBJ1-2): ETGVTQSPTHLIKTRGQQVTLRCSSQSGHNTVSWYQQALGQGPQFIFQYYREEENGRGNFPPRFSGLQFPNYSSELNVNALELDDSALYLCASSLEQRNYGYTFGSGTRLTVV.

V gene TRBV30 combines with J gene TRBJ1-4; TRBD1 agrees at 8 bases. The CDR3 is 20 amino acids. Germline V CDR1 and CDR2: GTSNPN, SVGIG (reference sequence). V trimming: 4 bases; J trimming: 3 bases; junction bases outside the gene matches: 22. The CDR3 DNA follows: TGTGCCTGGACACCGCGTGGAGCCCAGGGGGCAGGGGGGGCTAATGAAAAACTGTTTTTT. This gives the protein CAWTPRGAQGAGGANEKLFF.

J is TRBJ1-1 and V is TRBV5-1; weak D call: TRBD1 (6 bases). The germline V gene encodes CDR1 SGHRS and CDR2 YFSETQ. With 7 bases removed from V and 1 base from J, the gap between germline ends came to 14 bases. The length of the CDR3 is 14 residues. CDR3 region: CASGPGHRNTEAFF. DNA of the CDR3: TGCGCCAGCGGACCGGGACATCGGAACACTGAAGCTTTCTTT.

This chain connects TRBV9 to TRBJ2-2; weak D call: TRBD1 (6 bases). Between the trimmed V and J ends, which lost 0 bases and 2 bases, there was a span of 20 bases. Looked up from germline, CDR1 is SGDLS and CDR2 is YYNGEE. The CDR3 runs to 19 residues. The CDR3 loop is CASSVVHQGSLINTGELFF. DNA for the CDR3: TGTGCCAGCAGCGTAGTTCACCAGGGGTCCCTTATAAACACCGGGGAGCTGTTTTTT.

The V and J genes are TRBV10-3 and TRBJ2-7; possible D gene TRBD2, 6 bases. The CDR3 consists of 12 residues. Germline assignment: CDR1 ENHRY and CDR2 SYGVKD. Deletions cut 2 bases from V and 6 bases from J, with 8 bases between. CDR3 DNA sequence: TGTGCCATCAGTGAGCGGGGGAGCGAGCAGTACTTC. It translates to CAISERGSEQYF.

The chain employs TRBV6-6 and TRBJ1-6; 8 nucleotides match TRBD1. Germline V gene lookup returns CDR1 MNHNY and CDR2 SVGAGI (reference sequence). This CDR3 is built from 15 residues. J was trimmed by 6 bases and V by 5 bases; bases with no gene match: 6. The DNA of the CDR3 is TGTGCCAGCAGTATACCCGGACAGGGTAATTCACCCCTCCACTTT. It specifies CASSIPGQGNSPLHF.

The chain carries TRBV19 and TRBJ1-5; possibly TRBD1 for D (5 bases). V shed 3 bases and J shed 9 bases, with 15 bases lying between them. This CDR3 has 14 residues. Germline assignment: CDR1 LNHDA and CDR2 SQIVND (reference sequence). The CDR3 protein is CASSIGQGIGPQHF. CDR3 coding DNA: TGTGCCAGTAGTATCGGGCAGGGTATAGGGCCCCAGCATTTT.

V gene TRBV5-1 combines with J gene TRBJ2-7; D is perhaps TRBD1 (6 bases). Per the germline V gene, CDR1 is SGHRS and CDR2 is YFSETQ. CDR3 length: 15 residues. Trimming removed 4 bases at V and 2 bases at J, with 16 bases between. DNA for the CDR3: TGCGCCAGCAGCCTACAGGACAGTCTAACCTACGAGCAGTACTTC. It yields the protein CASSLQDSLTYEQYF.

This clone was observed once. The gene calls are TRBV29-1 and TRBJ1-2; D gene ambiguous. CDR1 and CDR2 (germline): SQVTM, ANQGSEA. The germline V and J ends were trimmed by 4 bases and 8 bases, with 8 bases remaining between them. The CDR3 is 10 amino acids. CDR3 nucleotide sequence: TGCAGCGTTGGAGCGGGAGGCTACACCTTC. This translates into CSVGAGGYTF.

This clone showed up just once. In DNA, the CDR3 is TGTGCCTGGAGTCGACTAGCTACAGATACGCAGTATTTT. Encoded protein: CAWSRLATDTQYF. The chain carries TRBV30 and TRBJ2-3; 7 bases match TRBD2. The V segment lost 2 bases and the J segment 3 bases; nucleotides outside the gene matches: 2. The CDR3 covers 13 residues. The germline V gene encodes CDR1 GTSNPN and CDR2 SVGIG (reference sequence).

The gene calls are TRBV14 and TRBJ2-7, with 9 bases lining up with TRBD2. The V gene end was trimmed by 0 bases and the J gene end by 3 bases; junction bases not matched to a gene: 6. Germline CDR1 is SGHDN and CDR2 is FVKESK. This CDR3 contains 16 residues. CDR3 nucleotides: TGTGCCAGCAGCCAAGATGCGCGACTAGCGGACTACGAGCAGTACTTC. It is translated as CASSQDARLADYEQYF.

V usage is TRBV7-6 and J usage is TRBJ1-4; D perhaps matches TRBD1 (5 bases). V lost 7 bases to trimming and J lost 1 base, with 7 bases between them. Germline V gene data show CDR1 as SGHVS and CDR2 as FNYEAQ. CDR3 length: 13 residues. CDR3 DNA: TGTGCCAGCAAGGGGAGAACTAATGAAAAACTGTTTTTT. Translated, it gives CASKGRTNEKLFF.

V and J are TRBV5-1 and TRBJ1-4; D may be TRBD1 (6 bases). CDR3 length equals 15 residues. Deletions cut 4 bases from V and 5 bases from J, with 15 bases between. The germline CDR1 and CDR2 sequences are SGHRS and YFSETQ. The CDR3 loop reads CASSLPQGTNEKLFF. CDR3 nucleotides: TGCGCCAGCAGCCTTCCCCAGGGGACAAATGAAAAACTGTTTTTT.

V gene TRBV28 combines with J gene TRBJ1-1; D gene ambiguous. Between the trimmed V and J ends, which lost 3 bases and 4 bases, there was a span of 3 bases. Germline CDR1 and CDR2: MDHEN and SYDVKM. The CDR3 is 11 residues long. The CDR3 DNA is TGTGCCAGCAGTTTCACCACTGAAGCTTTCTTT. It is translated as CASSFTTEAFF.

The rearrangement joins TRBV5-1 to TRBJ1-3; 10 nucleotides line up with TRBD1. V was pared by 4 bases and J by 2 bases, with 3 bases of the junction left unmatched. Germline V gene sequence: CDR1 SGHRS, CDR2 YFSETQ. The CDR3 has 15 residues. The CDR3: CASSGGTGAGNTIYF. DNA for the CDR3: TGCGCCAGCAGCGGAGGGACAGGGGCTGGAAACACCATATATTTT.

DNA of the CDR3: TGTGCCAGCAGCAAGGACAGGGGCAAGACCCAGTACTTC. Encoded protein: CASSKDRGKTQYF. The chain couples TRBV11-3 to TRBJ2-5, with 9 positions matching TRBD1. The CDR3 contains 13 residues. J gave up 6 bases and V 5 bases, and 4 bases lay outside the gene matches. Germline lookup yields CDR1 SGHNT and CDR2 YENEEA.

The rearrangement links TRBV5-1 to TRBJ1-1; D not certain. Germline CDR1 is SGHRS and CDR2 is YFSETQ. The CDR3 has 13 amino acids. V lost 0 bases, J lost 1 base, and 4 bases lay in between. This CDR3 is CASSLGTNTEAFF. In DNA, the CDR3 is TGCGCCAGCAGCTTGGGGACGAACACTGAAGCTTTCTTT.

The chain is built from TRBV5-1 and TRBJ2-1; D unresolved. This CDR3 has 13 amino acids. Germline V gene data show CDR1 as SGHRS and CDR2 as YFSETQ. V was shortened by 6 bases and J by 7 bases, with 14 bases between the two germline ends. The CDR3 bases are TGCGCCAGCACCCCCGCTCGTGAAAATGAGCAGTTCTTC. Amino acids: CASTPARENEQFF.

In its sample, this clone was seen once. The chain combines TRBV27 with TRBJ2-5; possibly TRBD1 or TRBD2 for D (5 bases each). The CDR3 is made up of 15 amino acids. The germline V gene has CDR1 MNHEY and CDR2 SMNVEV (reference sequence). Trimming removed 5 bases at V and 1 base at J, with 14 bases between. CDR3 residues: CASSLNGAIQETQYF. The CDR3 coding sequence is TGTGCCAGCAGTCTAAACGGGGCCATCCAAGAGACCCAGTACTTC.

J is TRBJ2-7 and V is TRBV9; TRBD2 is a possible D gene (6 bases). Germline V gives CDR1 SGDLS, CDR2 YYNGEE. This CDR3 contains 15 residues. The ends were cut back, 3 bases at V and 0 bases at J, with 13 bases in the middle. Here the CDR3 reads CASSEGRRSSYEQYF. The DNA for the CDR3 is TGTGCCAGCAGCGAGGGGAGGAGAAGCTCCTACGAGCAGTACTTC.

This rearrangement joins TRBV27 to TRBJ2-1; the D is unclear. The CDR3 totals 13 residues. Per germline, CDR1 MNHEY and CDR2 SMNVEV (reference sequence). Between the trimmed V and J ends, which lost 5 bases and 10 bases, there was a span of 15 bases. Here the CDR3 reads CASSSRGGGEQFF. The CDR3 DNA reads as TGTGCCAGCAGTAGCCGAGGCGGCGGCGAGCAGTTCTTC.

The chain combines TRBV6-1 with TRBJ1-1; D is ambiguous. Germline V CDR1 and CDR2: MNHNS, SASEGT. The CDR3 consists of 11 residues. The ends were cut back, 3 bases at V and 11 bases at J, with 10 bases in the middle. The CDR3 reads CASSDYVSAFF. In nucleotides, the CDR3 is TGTGCCAGCAGTGATTACGTTTCGGCTTTCTTT.

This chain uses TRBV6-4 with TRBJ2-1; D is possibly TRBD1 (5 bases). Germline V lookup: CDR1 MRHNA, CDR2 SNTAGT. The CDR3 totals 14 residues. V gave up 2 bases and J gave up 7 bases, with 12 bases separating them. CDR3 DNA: TGTGCCAGCAGTGACCAGGGATTTTGGAATGAGCAGTTCTTC. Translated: CASSDQGFWNEQFF.

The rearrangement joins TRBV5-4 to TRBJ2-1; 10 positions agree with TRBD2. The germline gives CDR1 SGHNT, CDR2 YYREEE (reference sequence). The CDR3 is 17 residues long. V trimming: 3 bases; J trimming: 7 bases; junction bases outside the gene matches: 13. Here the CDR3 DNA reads TGTGCCAGCAGCTCCCCACCTCTAGCGGGAGAAGGGAATGAGCAGTTCTTC. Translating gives CASSSPPLAGEGNEQFF.